The text below deals with one T cell receptor (beta chain). Its antigen remains unknown. Only in-frame clones appear in the TCRdb table, and some are missing; sequencing was by immunoSEQ multiplex PCR. The data contain fewer than 40,000 clones, around 75% of them singletons. These data come from a study of T cells in narcolepsy. General study findings and limits: Comparing one patient's CSF and blood CD4+ clonotypes highlighted HCRT- and TRIB2-specific autoreactive clonotypes.

Germline V gives CDR1 LNHNV, CDR2 YYDKDF (reference sequence). The CDR3 has 14 amino acids. V was trimmed by 0 bases and J by 7 bases, leaving 12 bases between them. The origin of this receptor is a human donor with narcolepsy. V usage is TRBV15 and J usage is TRBJ1-1; D is unclear. The specimen was CD45RA- memory CD4+ T cells from PBMCs. The CDR3 sequence: CATSRDLVSVEAFF. The CDR3 DNA is TGTGCCACCAGCAGAGATTTGGTATCAGTTGAAGCTTTCTTT.